The entry that follows covers one T cell receptor (beta chain) sequence. The entry originates in a study of T cell changes during pregnancy in multiple sclerosis. Libraries were prepared by immunoSEQ multiplex PCR; TCRdb keeps only in-frame clonotypes and omits some of them. Of under 45,000 clones in the sample, 94% are singletons; the top ten hold about 0.34%. CDR1 is SNHLY, CDR2 FYNNEI, per germline. Trimming at V came to 4 bases and at J to 2 bases, leaving 3 bases not matched to a gene. This CDR3 is built from 14 residues. Sequences were derived from CD4+ T cells from peripheral blood mononuclear cells, sampled after pregnancy. This TCR derives from a female donor with multiple sclerosis, enrolled in a pregnancy study. The V and J genes are TRBV2 and TRBJ2-7; 9 bases agree with TRBD1. CDR3 loop: CASSGGQGTYEQYF. Here the CDR3 DNA reads TGTGCCAGCAGTGGGGGACAGGGTACCTACGAGCAGTACTTC.